This entry lists 14 T cell receptor beta chains sequenced from one sample in a study of breast tumors, draining lymph nodes, adjacent tissues. TCRdb re-derived calls from the multiplex PCR reads in MiXCR, one entry per CDR3 protein. This sample has approximately 130,000 distinct CDR3 sequences; 21% occur once, and the top ten carry around 2.2%. Axillary draining lymph nodes of breast cancer patients supplied the node samples. Sequenced material: axillary lymph node tissue. The source of these receptors is a female donor with breast cancer. Some clones in this sample may be carry-over from other donors' samples.

With respect to this clonotype: A read error may be the cause here, since a much bigger clone is one base away. V is TRBV12-3 or TRBV12-4 and J is TRBJ1-3; perhaps TRBD1 as D (5 bases). CDR3 length: 16 amino acids. The CDR3 spells CASSLAQQVSGNAIYF. The CDR3 bases are TGTGCCAGCAGTTTAGCGCAACAGGTCTCTGGAAACGCCATATATTTT.

This clonotype was picked up many times. The chain couples TRBV20-1 to TRBJ2-3, with D unresolved. CDR1 is DFQATT, CDR2 SNEGSKA, per germline (reference sequence). V shed 5 bases and J shed 5 bases, with 14 bases lying between them. This CDR3 region has 13 residues. DNA for the CDR3: TGCAGTGCTCCGTACTGGGCGCAAGATACGCAGTATTTT. Encoded protein: CSAPYWAQDTQYF.

This clonotype was counted many times. The chain joins TRBV30 to TRBJ2-7, with 12 bases aligning to TRBD2. This CDR3 is 15 amino acids long. Trimming removed 5 bases from V and 1 base from J; junction bases left unmatched: 6. Germline V lookup: CDR1 GTSNPN, CDR2 SVGIG (reference sequence). In DNA form, the CDR3 reads TGTGCCTGGGAAGGTCTAGCGGGAGGGTCCTACGAGCAGTACTTC. Amino acids: CAWEGLAGGSYEQYF.

Many counts were recorded for this clonotype. The CDR3 sequence is CASSEHSNQPQHF. The CDR3 DNA sequence: TGTGCCAGCAGTGAACATTCCAATCAGCCCCAGCATTTT. The chain joins TRBV6-1 to TRBJ1-5; D is ambiguous. Germline V lookup: CDR1 MNHNS, CDR2 SASEGT. The CDR3 length is 13 residues. V dropped 2 bases and J dropped 3 bases, with 5 bases sitting between them.

This clonotype appeared a few times. A read error is possible here, since a much larger clone lies one base away. The rearrangement links TRBV9 to TRBJ2-7; possibly TRBD2 for D (6 bases). The germline CDR1 and CDR2 sequences are SGDLS and YYNGEE. This CDR3 is built from 14 residues. CDR3 DNA sequence: TGTGCCAGCAGCGCTAACGGGGGATCCTACGGGCAGTACTTC. This translates into CASSANGGSYGQYF. Based on the CDR3 plus reference TRBV9 and TRBJ2-7, the full variable domain is DSGVTQTPKHLITATGQRVTLRCSPRSGDLSVYWYQQSLDQGLQFLIQYYNGEERAKGNILERFSAQQFPDLHSELNLSSLELGDSALYFCASSANGGSYGQYFGPGTRLTVT.

This clonotype was counted at least ten times. This chain joins TRBV9 and TRBJ2-2, with unresolved D. The CDR3 length is 13 residues. Germline V CDR1 and CDR2: SGDLS, YYNGEE. The V and J ends lost 0 bases and 4 bases respectively, with 4 bases between them. CDR3 loop: CASSVDGTGELFF. The DNA for the CDR3 is TGTGCCAGCAGCGTAGACGGCACCGGGGAGCTGTTTTTT.

This clonotype has a count of ten or more. The chain employs TRBV2 and TRBJ2-1, with TRBD2 matching over 10 bases. CDR3 length equals 14 residues. Germline V gene sequence: CDR1 SNHLY, CDR2 FYNNEI. V shed 8 bases and J 6 bases; nucleotides not matched to a gene: 7. The CDR3: CASGELAGANEQFF. CDR3 nucleotides: TGTGCCAGCGGGGAGCTAGCGGGAGCCAATGAGCAGTTCTTC.

The count of this clonotype is one. This CDR3 is missing its conserved last phenylalanine or tryptophan, likely due to a read error. The gene calls are TRBV18 and TRBJ2-2; possible D gene TRBD1, 6 bases. V was cut by 5 bases and J by 3 bases, with 16 bases left in between. The germline CDR1 and CDR2 sequences are KGHSH and LQKENI. This CDR3 is built from 16 residues. The chain's CDR3 is CASSKLSTGYTGELFS. CDR3 DNA sequence: TGTGCCAGCTCAAAGCTGTCTACAGGGTACACCGGGGAGCTGTTTTCT.

In its sample, this clonotype was seen many times. The rearrangement uses TRBV19 and TRBJ2-1, with 9 bases that match TRBD2. Germline-derived CDR1 and CDR2 are LNHDA and SQIVND (reference sequence). CDR3 length: 17 amino acids. The V segment lost 2 bases and the J segment 3 bases; nucleotides outside the gene matches: 8. CDR3 coding DNA: TGTGCCAGTAGTATACAGTCCCTAGCGGGAATCTACAATGAGCAGTTCTTC. It translates to CASSIQSLAGIYNEQFF.

For this clonotype: This may be a read error, as it is one base from a much larger clone. This chain joins TRBV5-1 and TRBJ1-4; D is undetermined. The CDR3 has 14 amino acids. The germline V gene has CDR1 SGHRS and CDR2 YFSETQ. DNA for the CDR3: TGCGCCAGCAGCTTGGGCAGATATAATGAAAAACCGTTTTTT. Protein: CASSLGRYNEKPFF.

This clonotype appeared many times. The chain combines TRBV7-2 with TRBJ2-7; D unresolved. V lost 3 bases to trimming and J lost 7 bases, with 13 bases between them. The CDR3 runs to 13 residues. The germline V gene encodes CDR1 SGHTA and CDR2 FQGNSA. The CDR3 DNA reads as TGTGCCAGCAGCTTGTCAAAGGGTTTGGAGCAGTACTTC. Its translation is CASSLSKGLEQYF.

This clonotype was counted ten times or more. The chain links TRBV5-1 to TRBJ2-7, with 10 bases identical to TRBD2. This CDR3 is 14 amino acids long. The trim removed 3 bases at V and 4 bases at J, leaving 4 bases unmatched. Germline V CDR1 and CDR2: SGHRS, YFSETQ. This CDR3 is CASSSRTSGYEQYF. The CDR3 DNA reads TGCGCCAGCAGCTCCCGGACTAGCGGTTACGAGCAGTACTTC.

This clonotype was picked up many times. The CDR3 region is CASSVGGNGYTF. Written as DNA, the CDR3 is TGTGCCAGCAGCGTGGGAGGGAACGGCTACACCTTC. The J gene is TRBJ1-2, the V gene TRBV5-6; no firm D call. V shed 4 bases and J shed 8 bases, with 12 bases lying between them. The CDR3 is 12 amino acids. Germline values: CDR1 SGHDT, CDR2 YYEEEE.

This chain links TRBV29-1 with TRBJ1-1; D ambiguous. The CDR3 has 11 amino acids. V lost 7 bases and J lost 4, with 10 bases in between. Germline values: CDR1 SQVTM, CDR2 ANQGSEA. The CDR3 sequence is CSATGSTEAFF. The CDR3 region has the DNA TGCAGCGCCACCGGGTCCACTGAAGCTTTCTTT.